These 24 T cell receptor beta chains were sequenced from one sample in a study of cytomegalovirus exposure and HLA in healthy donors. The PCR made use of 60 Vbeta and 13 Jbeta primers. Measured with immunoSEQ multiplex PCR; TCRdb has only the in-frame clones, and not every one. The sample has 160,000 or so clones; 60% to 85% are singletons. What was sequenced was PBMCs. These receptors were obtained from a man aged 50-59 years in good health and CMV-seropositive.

The CDR3 region has the DNA TGTGCCAGCAGTTGGGACAGAAGGAACACTGAAGCTTTCTTT. It codes for CASSWDRRNTEAFF. The chain joins TRBV7-2 to TRBJ1-1, with 7 bases fitting TRBD1. The CDR3 has 14 residues. Losses at the gene ends were 6 bases for V and 1 base for J; bases not matched to a gene: 5. Germline V gene data show CDR1 as SGHTA and CDR2 as FQGNSA.

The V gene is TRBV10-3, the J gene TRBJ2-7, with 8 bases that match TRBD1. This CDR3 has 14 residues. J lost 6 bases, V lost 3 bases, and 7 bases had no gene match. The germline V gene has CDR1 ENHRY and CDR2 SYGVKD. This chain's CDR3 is CAISDQRTGSEQYF. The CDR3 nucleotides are TGTGCCATCAGTGATCAACGGACAGGGTCCGAGCAGTACTTC.

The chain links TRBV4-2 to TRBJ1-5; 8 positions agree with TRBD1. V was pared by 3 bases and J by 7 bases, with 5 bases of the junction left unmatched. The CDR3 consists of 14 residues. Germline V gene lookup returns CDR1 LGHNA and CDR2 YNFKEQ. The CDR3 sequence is CASSQTGVEQPQHF. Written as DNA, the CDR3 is TGTGCCAGCAGCCAGACAGGGGTAGAACAGCCCCAGCATTTT.

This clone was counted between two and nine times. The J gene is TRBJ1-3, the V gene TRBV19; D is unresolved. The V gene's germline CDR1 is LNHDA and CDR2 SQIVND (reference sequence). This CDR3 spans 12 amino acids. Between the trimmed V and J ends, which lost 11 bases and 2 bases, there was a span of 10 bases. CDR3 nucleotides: TGTGCCGCGGGTATCCCTGGAAACACCATATATTTT. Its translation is CAAGIPGNTIYF.

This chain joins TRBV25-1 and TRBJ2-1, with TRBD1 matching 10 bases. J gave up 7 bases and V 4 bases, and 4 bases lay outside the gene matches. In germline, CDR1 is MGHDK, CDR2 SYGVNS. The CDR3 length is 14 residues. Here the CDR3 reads CASSVRDRGNEQFF. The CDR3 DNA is TGTGCCAGCAGTGTGCGGGACAGGGGAAATGAGCAGTTCTTC.

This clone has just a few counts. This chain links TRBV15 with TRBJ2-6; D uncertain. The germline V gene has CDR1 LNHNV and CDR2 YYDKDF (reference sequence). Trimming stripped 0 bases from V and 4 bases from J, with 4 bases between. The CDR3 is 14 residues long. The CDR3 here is CATSRDKGANVLTF. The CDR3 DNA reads TGTGCCACCAGCAGAGATAAAGGGGCCAACGTCCTGACTTTC.

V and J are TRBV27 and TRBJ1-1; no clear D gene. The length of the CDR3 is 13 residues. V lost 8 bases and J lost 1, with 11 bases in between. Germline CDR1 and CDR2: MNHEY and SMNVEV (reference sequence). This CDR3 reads CASRTTGNTEAFF. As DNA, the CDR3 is TGTGCCAGCCGTACGACGGGGAACACTGAAGCTTTCTTT.

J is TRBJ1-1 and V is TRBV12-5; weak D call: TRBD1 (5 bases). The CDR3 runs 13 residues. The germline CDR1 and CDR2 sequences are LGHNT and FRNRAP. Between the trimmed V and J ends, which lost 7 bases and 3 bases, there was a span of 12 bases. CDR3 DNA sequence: TGTGCTAGTGCCCCAGGCAGGGACACTGAAGCTTTCTTT. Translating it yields CASAPGRDTEAFF.

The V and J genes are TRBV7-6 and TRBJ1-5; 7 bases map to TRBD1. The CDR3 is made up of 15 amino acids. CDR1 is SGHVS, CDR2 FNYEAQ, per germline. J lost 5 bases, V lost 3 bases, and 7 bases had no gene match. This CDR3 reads CASSFTGVKDQPQHF. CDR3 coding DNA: TGTGCCAGCAGCTTCACAGGGGTTAAGGATCAGCCCCAGCATTTT.

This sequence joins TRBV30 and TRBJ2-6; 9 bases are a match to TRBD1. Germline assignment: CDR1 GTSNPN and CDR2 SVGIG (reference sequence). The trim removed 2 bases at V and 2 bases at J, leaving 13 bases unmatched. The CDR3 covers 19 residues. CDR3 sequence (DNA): TGTGCCTGGAGTACTCTAAGGGGGACAGGGTCGGCTGGGGCCAACGTCCTGACTTTC. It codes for CAWSTLRGTGSAGANVLTF. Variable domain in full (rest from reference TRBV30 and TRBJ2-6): SQTIHQWPATLVQPVGSPLSLECTVEGTSNPNLYWYRQAAGRGLQLLFYSVGIGQISSEVPQNLSASRPQDRQFILSSKKLLLSDSGFYLCAWSTLRGTGSAGANVLTFGAGSRLTVL.

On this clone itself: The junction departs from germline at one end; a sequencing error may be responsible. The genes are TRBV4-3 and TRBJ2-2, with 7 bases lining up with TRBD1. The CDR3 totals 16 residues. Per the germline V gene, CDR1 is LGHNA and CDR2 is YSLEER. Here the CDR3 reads CASSQESQGNAGELFF. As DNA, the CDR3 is TGCGCCAGCAGCCAAGAATCACAGGGGAACGCCGGGGAGCTGTTTTTT.

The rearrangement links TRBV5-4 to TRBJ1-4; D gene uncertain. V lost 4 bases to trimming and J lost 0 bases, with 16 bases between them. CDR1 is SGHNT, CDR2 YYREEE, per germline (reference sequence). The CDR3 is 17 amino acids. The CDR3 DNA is TGTGCCAGCAGCCTTATGGAGGACTATGCAACTAATGAAAAACTGTTTTTT. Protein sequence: CASSLMEDYATNEKLFF.

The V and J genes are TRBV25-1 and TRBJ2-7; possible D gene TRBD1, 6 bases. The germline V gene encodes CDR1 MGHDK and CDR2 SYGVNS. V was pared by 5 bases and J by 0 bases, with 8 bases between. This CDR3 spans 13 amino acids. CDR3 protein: CASSTGFSYEQYF. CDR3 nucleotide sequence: TGTGCCAGCAGTACAGGGTTCTCCTACGAGCAGTACTTC.

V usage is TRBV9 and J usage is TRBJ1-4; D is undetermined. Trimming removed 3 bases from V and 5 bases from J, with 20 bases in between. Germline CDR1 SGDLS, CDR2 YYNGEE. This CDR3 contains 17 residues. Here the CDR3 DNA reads TGTGCCAGCAGCGCCAACGTCGGGTCGTCCCGGAATGAAAAACTGTTTTTT. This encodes CASSANVGSSRNEKLFF.

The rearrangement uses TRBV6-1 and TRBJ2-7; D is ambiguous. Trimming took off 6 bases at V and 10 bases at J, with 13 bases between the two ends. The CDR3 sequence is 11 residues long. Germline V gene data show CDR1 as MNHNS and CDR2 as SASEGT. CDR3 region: CASRNNEEQYF. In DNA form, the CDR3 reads TGTGCCAGCAGGAACAACGAAGAACAGTACTTC.

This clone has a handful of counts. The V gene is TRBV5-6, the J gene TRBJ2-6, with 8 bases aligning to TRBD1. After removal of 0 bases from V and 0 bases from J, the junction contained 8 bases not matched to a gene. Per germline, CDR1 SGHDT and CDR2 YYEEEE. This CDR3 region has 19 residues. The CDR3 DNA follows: TGTGCCAGCAGCTTGGGACAGGGGATTTCCCTCTCTGGGGCCAACGTCCTGACTTTC. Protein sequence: CASSLGQGISLSGANVLTF.

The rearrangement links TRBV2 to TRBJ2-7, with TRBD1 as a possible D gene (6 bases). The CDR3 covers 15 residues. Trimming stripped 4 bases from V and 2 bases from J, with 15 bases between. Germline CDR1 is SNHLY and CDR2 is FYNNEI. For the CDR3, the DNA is TGTGCCAGCAGTGTCCCGGGACAAACGACCTACGAGCAGTACTTC. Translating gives CASSVPGQTTYEQYF.

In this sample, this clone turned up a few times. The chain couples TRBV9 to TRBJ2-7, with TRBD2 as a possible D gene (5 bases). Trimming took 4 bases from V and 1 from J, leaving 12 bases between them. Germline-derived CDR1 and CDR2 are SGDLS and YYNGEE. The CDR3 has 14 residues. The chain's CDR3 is CASSQREGSYEQYF. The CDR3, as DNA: TGTGCCAGCAGCCAGAGGGAAGGTTCCTACGAGCAGTACTTC. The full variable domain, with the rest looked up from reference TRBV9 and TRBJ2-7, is DSGVTQTPKHLITATGQRVTLRCSPRSGDLSVYWYQQSLDQGLQFLIQYYNGEERAKGNILERFSAQQFPDLHSELNLSSLELGDSALYFCASSQREGSYEQYFGPGTRLTVT.

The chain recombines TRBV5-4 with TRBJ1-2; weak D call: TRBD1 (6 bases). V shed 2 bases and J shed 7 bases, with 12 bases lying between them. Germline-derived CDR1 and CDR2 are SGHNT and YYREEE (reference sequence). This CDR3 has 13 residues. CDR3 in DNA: TGTGCCAGCAGCTTTTCTGGGGGCGGTGGCTACACCTTC. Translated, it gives CASSFSGGGGYTF.

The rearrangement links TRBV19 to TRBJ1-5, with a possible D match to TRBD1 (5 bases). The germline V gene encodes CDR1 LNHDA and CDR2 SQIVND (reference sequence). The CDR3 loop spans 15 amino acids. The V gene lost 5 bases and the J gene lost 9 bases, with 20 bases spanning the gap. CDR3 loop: CASSLGGDGGLPQHF. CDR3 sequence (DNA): TGTGCCAGTAGTTTGGGGGGGGACGGCGGTTTGCCCCAGCATTTT.

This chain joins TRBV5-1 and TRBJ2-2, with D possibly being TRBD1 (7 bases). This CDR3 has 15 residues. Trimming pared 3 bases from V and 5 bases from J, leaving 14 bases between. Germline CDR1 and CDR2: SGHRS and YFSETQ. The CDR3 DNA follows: TGCGCCAGCAGCTACGCGACAGGGAGGACCGGGGAGCTGTTTTTT. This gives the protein CASSYATGRTGELFF.

CDR3 in DNA: TGCGCCAGCAGCCAGCCTTGGGGGGGCAGGGATGAGCAGTTCTTC. It yields the protein CASSQPWGGRDEQFF. The J gene is TRBJ2-1, the V gene TRBV4-1; maybe TRBD2 (7 bases). V was pared by 3 bases and J by 8 bases, with 17 bases between. The CDR3 runs to 15 residues. Germline CDR1 and CDR2: MGHRA and YSYEKL.

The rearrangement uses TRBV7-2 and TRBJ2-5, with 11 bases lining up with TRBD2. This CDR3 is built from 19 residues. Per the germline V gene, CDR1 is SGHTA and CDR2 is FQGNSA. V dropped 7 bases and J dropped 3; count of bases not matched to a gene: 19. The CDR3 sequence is CASTPLSSGGPSVKETQYF. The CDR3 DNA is TGTGCCAGCACCCCCTTATCTAGCGGGGGGCCGAGCGTTAAAGAGACCCAGTACTTC.

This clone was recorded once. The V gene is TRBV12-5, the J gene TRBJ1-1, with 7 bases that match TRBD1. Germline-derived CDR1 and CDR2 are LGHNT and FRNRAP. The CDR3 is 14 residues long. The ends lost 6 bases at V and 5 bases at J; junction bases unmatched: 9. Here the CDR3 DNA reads TGTGCTAGTGGGAGAAGGGGGCTTGGGACTGAAGCTTTCTTT. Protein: CASGRRGLGTEAFF.